The 23 T cell receptor beta chains reported below all come from one sample, sequenced in a study of post-analysis software for immune sequencing data. Their cognate antigens are unknown. General study findings and limits: Included in a set of a handful of TRBV segments more frequent in patients than controls were TRBV5-6, TRBV5-1 and TRBV20-1.

Unique molecular identifiers were present in the TCR beta cDNA libraries. TCRdb re-analysed the PCR reads in MiXCR, keeping a single row per CDR3 protein. The sample contains 380,000 or so distinct CDR3 sequences, about a third of which appear only once. Sequenced: blood. The source is a girl between 10 and 17 years old with multiple sclerosis.

The chain uses TRBV12-3 or TRBV12-4 and TRBJ1-5; 9 bases fit TRBD1. Trimming at V came to 3 bases and at J to 1 base, leaving 1 base not matched to a gene. The CDR3 covers 15 residues. The DNA of the CDR3 is TGTGCCAGCAGTTTGACAGGGGGGAGCAATCAGCCCCAGCATTTT. It translates to CASSLTGGSNQPQHF.

The chain joins TRBV20-1 to TRBJ2-7; TRBD2 might be the D (5 bases). Trimming shortened V by 8 bases and J by 2 bases, and 16 bases separated the two germline ends. The CDR3 has 13 amino acids. The germline gives CDR1 DFQATT, CDR2 SNEGSKA (reference sequence). The CDR3 DNA follows: TGCAGTACCCCCGGGGTAGGAGCCTACGAGCAGTACTTC. Translating it yields CSTPGVGAYEQYF.

This clonotype was detected a few times. The chain uses TRBV28 and TRBJ2-3; D uncertain. The CDR3 covers 13 residues. Trimming left V 4 bases short and J 11 bases short, with 16 bases between. Germline CDR1 and CDR2: MDHEN and SYDVKM. CDR3 bases: TGTGCCAGCAGTTCCCTAAACCAATACGGGCAGTATTTT. Translation gives CASSSLNQYGQYF.

This clonotype was seen only a few times. V usage is TRBV28 and J usage is TRBJ1-2, with TRBD1 matching 10 bases. V dropped 6 bases and J dropped 7; count of bases not matched to a gene: 5. CDR1 is MDHEN and CDR2 is SYDVKM in the germline V gene. CDR3 size: 13 residues. In DNA, the CDR3 is TGTGCCAGCAGCCCGGACAGGGGGACTGGCTACACCTTC. It encodes CASSPDRGTGYTF.

The chain uses TRBV13 and TRBJ1-6; TRBD1 aligns across 8 bases. Germline loops: CDR1 PRHDT, CDR2 FYEKMQ (reference sequence). V trimming: 0 bases; J trimming: 10 bases; junction bases outside the gene matches: 2. The CDR3 runs to 14 residues. The DNA for the CDR3 is TGTGCCAGCAGCTTAGGGGACAGGGTCTCACCCCTCCACTTT. It encodes CASSLGDRVSPLHF.

This clonotype occurred a few times. The V gene is TRBV7-8, the J gene TRBJ2-7; D is possibly TRBD1 or TRBD2 (5 bases each). Trimming took off 0 bases at V and 5 bases at J, with 17 bases between the two ends. Germline CDR1 reads SGHVS; CDR2 reads FQNEAQ. This CDR3 comprises 16 residues. The DNA of the CDR3 is TGTGCCAGCAGCTTAGCGCCTGCTAGCCGGGGCAACGAGCAGTACTTC. This encodes CASSLAPASRGNEQYF.

Comments on this clonotype: The junction departs from the called germline gene at one end, perhaps through a read error. This chain links TRBV10-3 with TRBJ2-3, with no clear D. The CDR3 consists of 12 residues. In germline, CDR1 is ENHRY, CDR2 SYGVKD. CDR3 nucleotide sequence: TGTGCCGTCAGTGAGTCAGGAGATACGCAGTATTTT. Its protein is CAVSESGDTQYF.

V is TRBV29-1 and J is TRBJ2-5; D call uncertain. Germline V CDR1 and CDR2: SQVTM, ANQGSEA. V lost 3 bases and J 0 bases, leaving 5 bases between the germline ends. CDR3 length: 12 amino acids. CDR3 DNA: TGCAGCGTTGAGCGGAACCAAGAGACCCAGTACTTC. The encoded protein is CSVERNQETQYF. Full variable domain (remainder filled in from reference TRBV29-1 and TRBJ2-5): SAVISQKPSRDICQRGTSLTIQCQVDSQVTMMFWYRQQPGQSLTLIATANQGSEATYESGFVIDKFPISRPNLTFSTLTVSNMSPEDSSIYLCSVERNQETQYFGPGTRLLVL.

The genes are TRBV18 and TRBJ1-1, with D perhaps matching TRBD1 (6 bases). In germline, CDR1 is KGHSH, CDR2 LQKENI. Trimming shortened V by 5 bases and J by 5 bases, and 18 bases separated the two germline ends. The CDR3 length is 15 residues. The chain's CDR3 is CASSSGHSSSTEAFF. The CDR3 region has the DNA TGTGCCAGCTCATCGGGACATTCCTCAAGTACTGAAGCTTTCTTT.

This clonotype has just a few counts. The V call is TRBV7-9, the J call TRBJ2-3; D call uncertain. The length of the CDR3 is 14 residues. V was clipped by 6 bases and J by 2 bases, with 12 bases between them. CDR1 is SEHNR and CDR2 is FQNEAQ in the germline V gene (reference sequence). CDR3 residues: CASSFSSITDTQYF. The CDR3 bases are TGTGCCAGCAGTTTTTCCTCAATCACAGATACGCAGTATTTT.

This clonotype was seen more than once but under ten times. The chain combines TRBV27 with TRBJ1-5; D perhaps matches TRBD1 (6 bases). The V gene lost 6 bases and the J gene lost 4 bases, with 16 bases spanning the gap. CDR1 and CDR2 (germline): MNHEY, SMNVEV (reference sequence). The CDR3 covers 15 residues. For the CDR3, the DNA is TGTGCCAGCAGCTCTTTCAGGGGTCAGAATCAGCCCCAGCATTTT. Residues: CASSSFRGQNQPQHF.

This clonotype has just a few counts. V usage is TRBV7-2 and J usage is TRBJ1-1; the match to TRBD1 covers 11 bases. The CDR3 totals 15 residues. The V gene's germline CDR1 is SGHTA and CDR2 FQGNSA. With V trimmed by 4 bases and J by 6 bases, 7 bases remained unmatched. The CDR3 nucleotides read TGTGCCAGCAGCTCGGACAGGGGGCGAGTGGCTGAAGCTTTCTTT. It encodes CASSSDRGRVAEAFF.

This clonotype was seen repeatedly, ten times or more. The chain is built from TRBV12-3 or TRBV12-4 and TRBJ1-4; TRBD1 matches at 9 bases. This CDR3 comprises 14 residues. The V and J ends lost 5 bases and 8 bases, in that order; junction bases with no gene match: 6. Here the CDR3 DNA reads TGTGCCAGCAGTCCGGGACAGGGACGCGAAAAACTGTTTTTT. Amino acid sequence: CASSPGQGREKLFF.

This clonotype was seen more than once but under ten times. V usage is TRBV6-1 and J usage is TRBJ2-7, with 12 bases identical to TRBD1. J was trimmed by 0 bases and V by 9 bases; bases with no gene match: 18. CDR1 and CDR2 (germline): MNHNS, SASEGT. The CDR3 loop spans 19 amino acids. The CDR3 DNA reads TGTGCCAGTCCACACGGGGGGACAGGGGGCGAGAGAGACTCCTACGAGCAGTACTTC. Residues: CASPHGGTGGERDSYEQYF.

This chain uses TRBV20-1 with TRBJ2-2; 12 bases line up with TRBD2. With V trimmed by 3 bases and J by 7 bases, 9 bases remained unmatched. Per germline, CDR1 DFQATT and CDR2 SNEGSKA (reference sequence). The CDR3 spans 16 residues. CDR3 DNA: TGCAGTGCTAGGTCCTCTAGCGGGGGGGCGGACGGGGAGCTGTTTTTT. Its protein product is CSARSSSGGADGELFF.

The genes are TRBV7-6 and TRBJ2-7, with D possibly called TRBD1 or TRBD2 (5 bases each). V was trimmed by 3 bases and J by 7 bases, leaving 16 bases between them. This CDR3 contains 14 residues. From germline, CDR1 is SGHVS and CDR2 FNYEAQ. This CDR3 is CASSFPGPTAEQYF. The CDR3 nucleotides read TGTGCCAGCAGCTTTCCGGGACCCACCGCGGAGCAGTACTTC.

A few counts support this clonotype. The V gene is TRBV27, the J gene TRBJ2-3; 8 bases match TRBD2. Losses at the gene ends were 5 bases for V and 4 bases for J; bases not matched to a gene: 5. This CDR3 is 14 amino acids long. CDR1 and CDR2 from the germline V gene are MNHEY and SMNVEV (reference sequence). The CDR3 DNA reads as TGTGCCAGCAGTCCCGGGGGGGCAGCAGATACGCAGTATTTT. This encodes CASSPGGAADTQYF.

The rearrangement uses TRBV12-3 or TRBV12-4 and TRBJ2-3; TRBD1 or TRBD2 may be the D gene (5 bases each). The CDR3 is 14 residues long. V gave up 4 bases and J gave up 1 base, with 9 bases separating them. CDR3 sequence (DNA): TGTGCCAGCAGTTCCGGGGCGGGCACAGATACGCAGTATTTT. Translating gives CASSSGAGTDTQYF.

This clonotype was counted many times. The chain employs TRBV20-1 and TRBJ2-5; D is undetermined. The CDR3 contains 13 residues. CDR1 and CDR2 from the germline V gene are DFQATT and SNEGSKA (reference sequence). The CDR3 protein is CSGFVSGQETQYF. The CDR3 region has the DNA TGCAGCGGTTTCGTCAGTGGCCAAGAGACCCAGTACTTC.

The J gene is TRBJ2-3, the V gene TRBV4-1; a weak D match, TRBD1 (6 bases). Germline values: CDR1 MGHRA, CDR2 YSYEKL. This CDR3 comprises 16 residues. Trimming left V 4 bases short and J 1 base short, with 15 bases between. The CDR3 DNA reads as TGCGCCAGCAGCCTACGAAGATCAGGGGGCACAGATACGCAGTATTTT. This codes for CASSLRRSGGTDTQYF.

The chain links TRBV29-1 to TRBJ2-1; a weak D match, TRBD2 (6 bases). CDR1 is SQVTM, CDR2 ANQGSEA, per germline. The germline V and J ends were trimmed by 1 base and 0 bases, with 13 bases remaining between them. The CDR3 is made up of 16 amino acids. As DNA, the CDR3 is TGCAGCGTTGAAGGGCCAGGAGGGAGCTCCTACAATGAGCAGTTCTTC. Translated: CSVEGPGGSSYNEQFF.

The chain has TRBV3-1 and TRBJ1-5; D is possibly TRBD1 (5 bases). This CDR3 is 14 amino acids long. Looked up from germline, CDR1 is LGHDT and CDR2 is YNNKEL (reference sequence). V was clipped by 1 base and J by 7 bases, with 11 bases between them. CDR3 in DNA: TGTGCCAGCAGCCAAGGCGGCAGGGTACAGCCCCAGCATTTT. It yields the protein CASSQGGRVQPQHF.

The chain joins TRBV18 to TRBJ1-1, with D uncertain. Germline CDR1 is KGHSH and CDR2 is LQKENI. The V end lost 5 bases, the J end lost 5 bases, and 21 bases lay between the germline ends. CDR3 length: 16 residues. CDR3 region: CASSSRPNPLGTEAFF. The DNA for the CDR3 is TGTGCCAGCTCAAGTAGGCCCAACCCTCTTGGGACTGAAGCTTTCTTT.